This T cell receptor (beta chain) was retrieved from a study of beta chain features in type 1 diabetes listed by TCRdb under 2018. General notes on the study: Mean age, gender distribution, total cell number and subset yield did not differ between patients and healthy donors. Across all samples, around 99 million sorted cells were examined, and cell number per subset correlated strongly with RNA yield. Whereas all 30 or so donors provided naive and central memory subsets, regulatory and stem cell-like memory subsets were isolated from just 8 patients and about 8 healthy donors. In the study, TCRB repertoires of sorted circulating CD4+ T cell subsets from recently diagnosed type 1 diabetes patients were compared with those of matched healthy donors. The study at large found these results: Because small numbers of individuals were included in the HLA sub-analyses, any influence of HLA type on TCRB rearrangement was left unresolved. Shorter templates might be favored by PCR, yet because patient and control samples were amplified and corrected together, any such skew would affect both groups equally. Fewer insertions and more nucleotide deletions at VDJ recombination sites were observed in patients with type 1 diabetes, implying thymic rearrangement abnormalities. In all four CD4+ subsets, TCRB CDR3 length was moderately but significantly shorter in type 1 diabetes patients. Because cDNA was sequenced instead of genomic DNA, highly expressing activated cells could be over-represented, though the groups showed no difference in activation or CD3 levels. Naive, central memory and regulatory TCRB repertoires appeared to be more similar among patients than among healthy donors.

Each donor gave one peripheral blood draw, averaging roughly 100 mL, which was collected into heparinised tubes. Naive, central memory, regulatory and stem cell-like memory CD4+ T cells were sorted on a BD FACSAria II using a panel including CD45RO, CCR7, CD25, CD127, CD95 and CD27. All sorted populations exceeded 95% purity. PBMCs were separated immediately by Lymphoprep density gradient centrifugation and were stained directly, without being cultured. To minimize batch effects, samples were stained and sorted in pairs, one healthy donor with one patient per experiment. Germline trimming: 3 bases from V, 5 bases from J; junction bases outside gene matches: 3. Reading from cysteine to phenylalanine, the CDR3 counts 14 amino acids. Only the CDR3 region is kept as DNA, spanning 42 bases read in frame from base 1. CDR1 and CDR2 are drawn from the germline V gene: KGHSH, LQKENI. To note about this clone: The specificity of this receptor is unknown. The input lacks base qualities; no much larger clone sits a single base away.

The High Capacity cDNA Reverse Transcription Kit was used to reverse transcribe all of the isolated RNA, meaning that expressed TCRB transcripts were what got sequenced. Naive, central memory and regulatory T cell samples underwent deep immunoSEQ sequencing, averaging about 3.57 million total reads per sample. Sorted cells were lysed in RLT buffer and RNA was extracted with DNase-treated RNeasy Micro or Mini kits, depending on cell number. Each cell subset was processed separately to prevent cross-contamination, with patient and healthy donor samples processed together. Using the immunoSEQ multiplex PCR, TCRB sequences were amplified from cDNA into 87-bp fragments spanning the CDR3 region. Sequencing of the amplicons was performed on the Illumina HiSeq platform. The authors processed their data as follows. PCR bias was corrected computationally using synthetic template baselines, and reads within Hamming distance 2 were collapsed, with unmergeable singletons discarded. Reads were aligned against IMGT to assign V, D and J genes, CDR3 length and insertions or deletions at six rearrangement sites. Within each subset, clonotype counts were normalized to sorted cell number, after which true diversity and Gini coefficients were computed with the tcR R package. The overlap coefficient, calculated on TCRB nucleotide sequences, was used to quantify repertoire sharing. Out-of-frame TCRB sequences from naive cells were analyzed to stand in for the pre-selection repertoire. This immuneACCESS table, as held by TCRdb, lists in-frame sequences with V and J called but not all clones. Of the missing ones, under half trace to an unresolved V gene in checked studies; the others have no known cause. The DNA was the basis for D and trimming; V, J and clone size are from that table. The sample yields under 300,000 clones; more than 11% were counted once. Clones ranked in the top ten supply about 0.019% of the sample.

The source material was naive CD4+ T cells from blood. According to the study, the label for this sample's cell subset or site signals: true naive CD4+ T cells. This receptor chain uses TRBV18 and TRBJ1-5, and 8 junction bases match TRBD1. This TCR derives from a man aged 25-40 years with type 1 diabetes. The CDR3 here reads CASSPQGAYQPQHF. Here is the DNA: TGTGCCAGCTCACCTCAGGGGGCGTATCAGCCCCAGCATTTT.